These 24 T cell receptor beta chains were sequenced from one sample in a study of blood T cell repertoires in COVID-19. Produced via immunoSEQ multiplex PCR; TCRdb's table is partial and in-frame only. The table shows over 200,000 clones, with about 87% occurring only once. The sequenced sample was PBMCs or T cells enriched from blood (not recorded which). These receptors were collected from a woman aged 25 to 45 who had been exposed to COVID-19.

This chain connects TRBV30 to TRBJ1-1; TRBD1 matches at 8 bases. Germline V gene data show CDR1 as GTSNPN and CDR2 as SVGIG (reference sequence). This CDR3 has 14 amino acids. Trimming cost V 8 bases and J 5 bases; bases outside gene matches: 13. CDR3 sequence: CAGTTGDVRTEAFF. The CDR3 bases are TGTGCCGGGACGACAGGGGATGTAAGGACTGAAGCTTTCTTT.

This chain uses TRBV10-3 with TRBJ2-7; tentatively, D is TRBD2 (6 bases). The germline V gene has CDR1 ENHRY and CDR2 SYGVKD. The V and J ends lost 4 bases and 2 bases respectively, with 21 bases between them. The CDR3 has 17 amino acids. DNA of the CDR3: TGTGCCATCAGTGTGGCCGGGACTTCCAACACTGCCTACGAGCAGTACTTC. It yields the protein CAISVAGTSNTAYEQYF.

The CDR3, as DNA: TGTGCCAGCGGCCGGGACAGGGAGGACAATGAGCAGTTCTTC. It translates to CASGRDREDNEQFF. The chain uses TRBV9 and TRBJ2-1, with 9 bases aligning to TRBD1. Germline lookup yields CDR1 SGDLS and CDR2 YYNGEE. This CDR3 has 14 residues. V lost 7 bases and J lost 5; bases outside the gene matches: 7.

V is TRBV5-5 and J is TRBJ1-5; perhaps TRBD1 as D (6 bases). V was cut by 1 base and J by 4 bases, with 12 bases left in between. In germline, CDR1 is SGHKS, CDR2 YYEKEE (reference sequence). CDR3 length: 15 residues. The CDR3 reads CASSLTDRRNQPQHF. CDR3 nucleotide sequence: TGTGCCAGCAGCTTGACTGACAGGCGAAATCAGCCCCAGCATTTT.

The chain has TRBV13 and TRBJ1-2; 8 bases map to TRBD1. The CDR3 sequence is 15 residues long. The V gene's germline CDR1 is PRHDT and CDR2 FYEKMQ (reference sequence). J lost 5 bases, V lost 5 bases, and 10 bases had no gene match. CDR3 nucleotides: TGTGCCAGCAGCCCCTCCCAGGGGGCAAGGTATGGCTACACCTTC. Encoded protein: CASSPSQGARYGYTF.

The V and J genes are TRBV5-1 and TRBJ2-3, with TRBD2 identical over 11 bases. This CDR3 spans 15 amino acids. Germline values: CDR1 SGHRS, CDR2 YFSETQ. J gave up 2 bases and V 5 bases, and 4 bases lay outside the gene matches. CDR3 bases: TGCGCCAGCAGTAGACTAGCGGGAAACACAGATACGCAGTATTTT. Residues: CASSRLAGNTDTQYF. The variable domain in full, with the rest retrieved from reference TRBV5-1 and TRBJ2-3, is KAGVTQTPRYLIKTRGQQVTLSCSPISGHRSVSWYQQTPGQGLQFLFEYFSETQRNKGNFPGRFSGRQFSNSRSEMNVSTLELGDSALYLCASSRLAGNTDTQYFGPGTRLTVL.

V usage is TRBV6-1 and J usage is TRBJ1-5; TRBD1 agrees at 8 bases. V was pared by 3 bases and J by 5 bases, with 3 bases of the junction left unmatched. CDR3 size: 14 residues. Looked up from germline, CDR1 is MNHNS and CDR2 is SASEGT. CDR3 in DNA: TGTGCCAGCAGTGAGGGACAGGTGGATCAGCCCCAGCATTTT. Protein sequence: CASSEGQVDQPQHF.

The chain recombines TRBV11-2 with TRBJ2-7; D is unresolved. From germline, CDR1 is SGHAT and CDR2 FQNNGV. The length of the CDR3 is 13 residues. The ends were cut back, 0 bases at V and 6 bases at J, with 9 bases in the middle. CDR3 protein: CASSLEVRLEQYF. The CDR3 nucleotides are TGTGCCAGCAGCTTAGAGGTGAGGCTCGAGCAGTACTTC.

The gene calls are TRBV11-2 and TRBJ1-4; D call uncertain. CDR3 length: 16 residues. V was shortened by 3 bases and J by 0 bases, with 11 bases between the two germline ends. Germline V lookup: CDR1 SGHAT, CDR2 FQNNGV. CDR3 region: CASSLNPRATNEKLFF. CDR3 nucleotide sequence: TGTGCCAGCAGCTTGAACCCCCGGGCAACTAATGAAAAACTGTTTTTT.

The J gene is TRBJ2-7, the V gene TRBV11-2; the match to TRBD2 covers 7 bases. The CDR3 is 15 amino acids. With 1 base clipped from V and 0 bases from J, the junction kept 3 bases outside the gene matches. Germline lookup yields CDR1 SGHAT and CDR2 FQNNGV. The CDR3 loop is CASSLGEGLSYEQYF. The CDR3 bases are TGTGCCAGCAGCTTAGGGGAGGGGCTCTCCTACGAGCAGTACTTC.

This chain's CDR3 is CSVGQGLNTEAFF. The CDR3 DNA is TGCAGCGTTGGACAGGGCCTGAACACTGAAGCTTTCTTT. The chain employs TRBV29-1 and TRBJ1-1; 7 bases are shared with TRBD1. Germline V gives CDR1 SQVTM, CDR2 ANQGSEA. The V segment lost 4 bases and the J segment 0 bases; nucleotides outside the gene matches: 2. This CDR3 spans 13 amino acids.

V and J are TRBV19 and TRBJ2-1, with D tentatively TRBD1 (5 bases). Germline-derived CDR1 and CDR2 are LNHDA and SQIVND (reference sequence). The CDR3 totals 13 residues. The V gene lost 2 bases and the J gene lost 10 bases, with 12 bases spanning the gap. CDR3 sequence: CASSINQGLEQFF. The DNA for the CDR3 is TGTGCCAGTAGTATAAACCAGGGCTTAGAGCAGTTCTTC.

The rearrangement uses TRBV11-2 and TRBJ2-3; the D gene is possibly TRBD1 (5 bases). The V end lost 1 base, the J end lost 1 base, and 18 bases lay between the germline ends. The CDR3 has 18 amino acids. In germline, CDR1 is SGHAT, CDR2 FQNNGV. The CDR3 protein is CASSLGALLVGRTDTQYF. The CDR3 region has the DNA TGTGCCAGCAGCTTAGGTGCTCTACTTGTGGGGCGCACAGATACGCAGTATTTT.

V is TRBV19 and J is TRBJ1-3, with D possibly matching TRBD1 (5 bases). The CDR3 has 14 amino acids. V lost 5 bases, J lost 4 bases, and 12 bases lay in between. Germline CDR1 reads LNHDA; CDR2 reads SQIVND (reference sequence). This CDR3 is CASSQDIGGNTIYF. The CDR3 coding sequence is TGTGCCAGTAGTCAGGACATCGGGGGAAACACCATATATTTT.

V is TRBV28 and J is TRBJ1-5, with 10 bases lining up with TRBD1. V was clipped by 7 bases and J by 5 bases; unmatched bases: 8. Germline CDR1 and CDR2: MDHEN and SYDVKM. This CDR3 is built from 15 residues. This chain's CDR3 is CASIEIGTGDQPQHF. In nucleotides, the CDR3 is TGTGCCAGCATCGAAATCGGGACAGGGGATCAGCCCCAGCATTTT.

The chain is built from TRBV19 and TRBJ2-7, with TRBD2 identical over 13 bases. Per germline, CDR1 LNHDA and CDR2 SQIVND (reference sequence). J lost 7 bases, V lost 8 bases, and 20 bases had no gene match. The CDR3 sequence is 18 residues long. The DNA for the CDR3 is TGTGCCAGTTCCTGGACAGGAGAAACTAGCGGGAGGGCGAGGGAGCAGTACTTC. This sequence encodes CASSWTGETSGRAREQYF. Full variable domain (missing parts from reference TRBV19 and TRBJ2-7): DGGITQSPKYLFRKEGQNVTLSCEQNLNHDAMYWYRQDPGQGLRLIYYSQIVNDFQKGDIAEGYSVSREKKESFPLTVTSAQKNPTAFYLCASSWTGETSGRAREQYFGPGTRLTVT.

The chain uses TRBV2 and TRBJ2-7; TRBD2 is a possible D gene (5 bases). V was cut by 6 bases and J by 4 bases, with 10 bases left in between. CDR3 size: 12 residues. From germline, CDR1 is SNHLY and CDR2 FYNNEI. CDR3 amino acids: CASSDEGYEQYF. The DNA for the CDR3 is TGTGCCAGCAGCGATGAGGGATACGAGCAGTACTTC.

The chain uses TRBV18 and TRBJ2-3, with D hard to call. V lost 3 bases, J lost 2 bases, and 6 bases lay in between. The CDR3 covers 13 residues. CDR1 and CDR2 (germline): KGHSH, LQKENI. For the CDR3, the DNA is TGTGCCAGCTCACCCCCCTCCACAGATACGCAGTATTTT. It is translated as CASSPPSTDTQYF.

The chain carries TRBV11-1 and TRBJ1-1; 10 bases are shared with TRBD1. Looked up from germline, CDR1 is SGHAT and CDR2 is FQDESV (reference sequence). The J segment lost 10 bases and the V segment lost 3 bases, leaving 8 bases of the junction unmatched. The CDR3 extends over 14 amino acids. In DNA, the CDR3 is TGTGCCAGCAGCTTTCGTGGACAGGGGGTAGGAGCTTTCTTT. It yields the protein CASSFRGQGVGAFF.

CDR3 sequence (DNA): TGTGCCAGCAGCTTAGAGGGTGGGGACAGGGGGAGAACTGAAGCTTTCTTT. Its translation is CASSLEGGDRGRTEAFF. J is TRBJ1-1 and V is TRBV7-9; 11 bases line up with TRBD1. Germline V CDR1 and CDR2: SEHNR, FQNEAQ (reference sequence). This CDR3 contains 17 residues. Losses at the gene ends were 1 base for V and 5 bases for J; bases not matched to a gene: 9. Combining the CDR3 with reference TRBV7-9 and TRBJ1-1 gives the whole variable domain DTGVSQNPRHKITKRGQNVTFRCDPISEHNRLYWYRQTLGQGPEFLTYFQNEAQLEKSRLLSDRFSAERPKGSFSTLEIQRTEQGDSAMYLCASSLEGGDRGRTEAFFGQGTRLTVV.

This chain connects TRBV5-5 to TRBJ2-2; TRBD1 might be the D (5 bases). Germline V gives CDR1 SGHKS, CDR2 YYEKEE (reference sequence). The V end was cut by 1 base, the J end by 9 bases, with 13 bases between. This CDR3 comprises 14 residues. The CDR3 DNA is TGTGCCAGCAGCTTGAGGGGTTCAACCAGGGAGCTGTTTTTT. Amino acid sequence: CASSLRGSTRELFF.

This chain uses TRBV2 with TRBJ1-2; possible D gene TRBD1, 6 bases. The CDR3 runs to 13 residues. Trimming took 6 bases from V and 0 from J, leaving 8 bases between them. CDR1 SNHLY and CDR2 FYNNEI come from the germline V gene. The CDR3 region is CASRGTSNYGYTF. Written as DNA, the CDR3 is TGTGCCAGCAGGGGGACATCTAACTATGGCTACACCTTC.

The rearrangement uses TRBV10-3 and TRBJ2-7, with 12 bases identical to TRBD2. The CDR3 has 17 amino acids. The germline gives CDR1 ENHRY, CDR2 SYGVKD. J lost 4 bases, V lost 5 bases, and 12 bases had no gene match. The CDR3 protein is CAISRLAGEHRGYEQYF. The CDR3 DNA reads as TGTGCCATCAGTAGACTAGCGGGAGAACACCGCGGATACGAGCAGTACTTC.

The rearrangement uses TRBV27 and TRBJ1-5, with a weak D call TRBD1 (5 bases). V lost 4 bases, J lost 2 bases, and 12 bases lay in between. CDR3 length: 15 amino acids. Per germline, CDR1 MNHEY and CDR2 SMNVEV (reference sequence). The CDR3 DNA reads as TGTGCCAGCAGTTCTCAGGGATGGGGCAATCAGCCCCAGCATTTT. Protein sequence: CASSSQGWGNQPQHF.